This T cell receptor beta chain was recovered during a study of blood T cell repertoires in COVID-19. In the source study's methods: Quantification of nucleated cells was approximated via reference gene primer amplification. The assay was immunoSEQ multiplex PCR, and TCRdb's table has in-frame clones only and misses some. The D gene and trimming were derived from the DNA, and the V and J assignments and clone size from that table. The sample carries about 200,000 clones, 75% to 90% recorded once. Germline CDR1 is SQVTM and CDR2 is ANQGSEA. V dropped 3 bases and J dropped 7; count of bases not matched to a gene: 4. The CDR3 loop spans 13 amino acids.

The sequencing sample was made of peripheral blood. The TCR was taken from a woman at least 80 years old with COVID-19, enrolled during active disease. The chain combines TRBV29-1 with TRBJ2-1; 9 nucleotides line up with TRBD1. The CDR3 reads CSVDEGTGNEQFF. CDR3 nucleotides: TGCAGCGTTGACGAAGGGACAGGGAATGAGCAGTTCTTC.